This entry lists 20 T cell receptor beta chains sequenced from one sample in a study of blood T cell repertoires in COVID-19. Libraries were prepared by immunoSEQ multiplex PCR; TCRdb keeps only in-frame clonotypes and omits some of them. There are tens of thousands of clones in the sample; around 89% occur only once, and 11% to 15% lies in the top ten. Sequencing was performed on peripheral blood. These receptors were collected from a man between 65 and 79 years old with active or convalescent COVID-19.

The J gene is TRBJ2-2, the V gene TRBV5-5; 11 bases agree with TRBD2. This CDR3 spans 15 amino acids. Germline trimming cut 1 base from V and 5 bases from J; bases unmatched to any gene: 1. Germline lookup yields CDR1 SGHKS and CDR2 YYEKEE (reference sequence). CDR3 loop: CASSLRLAGTGELFF. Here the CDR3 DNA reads TGTGCCAGCAGCTTGCGACTAGCGGGAACCGGGGAGCTGTTTTTT.

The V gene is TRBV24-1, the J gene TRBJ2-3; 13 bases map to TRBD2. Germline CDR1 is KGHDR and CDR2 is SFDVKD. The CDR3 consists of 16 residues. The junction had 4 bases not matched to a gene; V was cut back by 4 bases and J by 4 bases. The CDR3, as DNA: TGTGCCACCAGTGACAGGACTAGCGGGAGACCAGATACGCAGTATTTT. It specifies CATSDRTSGRPDTQYF.

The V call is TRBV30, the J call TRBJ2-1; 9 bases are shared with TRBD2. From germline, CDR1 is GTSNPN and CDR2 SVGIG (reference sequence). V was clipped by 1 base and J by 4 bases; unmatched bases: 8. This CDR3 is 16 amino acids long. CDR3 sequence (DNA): TGTGCCTGGAGTGCCGTGACTAGCGGAGTATACAATGAGCAGTTCTTC. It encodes CAWSAVTSGVYNEQFF.

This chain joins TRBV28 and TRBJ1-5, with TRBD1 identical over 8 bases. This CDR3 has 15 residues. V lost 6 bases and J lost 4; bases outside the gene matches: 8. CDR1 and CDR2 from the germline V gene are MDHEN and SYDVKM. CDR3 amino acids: CASSLGQVGNQPQHF. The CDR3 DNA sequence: TGTGCCAGCAGCCTGGGACAGGTTGGAAATCAGCCCCAGCATTTT. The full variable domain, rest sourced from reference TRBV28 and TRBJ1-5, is DVKVTQSSRYLVKRTGEKVFLECVQDMDHENMFWYRQDPGLGLRLIYFSYDVKMKEKGDIPEGYSVSREKKERFSLILESASTNQTSMYLCASSLGQVGNQPQHFGDGTRLSIL.

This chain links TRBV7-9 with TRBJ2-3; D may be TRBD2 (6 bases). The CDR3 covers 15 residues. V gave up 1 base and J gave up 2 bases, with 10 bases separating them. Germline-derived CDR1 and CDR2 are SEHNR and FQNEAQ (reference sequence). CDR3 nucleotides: TGTGCCAGCAGCTTAGTGTCGGGAGCCACAGATACGCAGTATTTT. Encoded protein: CASSLVSGATDTQYF.

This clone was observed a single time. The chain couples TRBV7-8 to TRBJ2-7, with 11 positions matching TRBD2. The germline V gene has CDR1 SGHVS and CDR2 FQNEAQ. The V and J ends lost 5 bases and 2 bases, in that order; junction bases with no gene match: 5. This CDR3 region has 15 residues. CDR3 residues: CASSLLAGGTYEQYF. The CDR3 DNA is TGTGCCAGCAGCCTTCTAGCGGGAGGCACCTACGAGCAGTACTTC.

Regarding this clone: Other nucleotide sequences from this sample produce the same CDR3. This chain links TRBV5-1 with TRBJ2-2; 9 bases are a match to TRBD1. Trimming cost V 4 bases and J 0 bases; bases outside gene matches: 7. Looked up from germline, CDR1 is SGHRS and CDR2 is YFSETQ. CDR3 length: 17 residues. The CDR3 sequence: CASSRGQGTTNTGELFF. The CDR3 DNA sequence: TGCGCCAGCAGCCGGGGACAGGGAACCACGAACACCGGGGAGCTGTTTTTT.

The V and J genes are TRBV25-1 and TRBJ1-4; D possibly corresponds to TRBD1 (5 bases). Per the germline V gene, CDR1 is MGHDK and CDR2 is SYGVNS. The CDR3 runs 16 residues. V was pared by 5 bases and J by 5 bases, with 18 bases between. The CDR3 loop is CASSKLGASKNEKLFF. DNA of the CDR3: TGTGCCAGCAGTAAGCTAGGGGCCTCTAAAAATGAAAAACTGTTTTTT.

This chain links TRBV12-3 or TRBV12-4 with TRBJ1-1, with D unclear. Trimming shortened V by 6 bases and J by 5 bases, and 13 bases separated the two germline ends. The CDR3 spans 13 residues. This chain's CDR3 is CASSPAGQTEAFF. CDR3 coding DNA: TGTGCCAGCAGCCCCGCGGGTCAGACTGAAGCTTTCTTT.

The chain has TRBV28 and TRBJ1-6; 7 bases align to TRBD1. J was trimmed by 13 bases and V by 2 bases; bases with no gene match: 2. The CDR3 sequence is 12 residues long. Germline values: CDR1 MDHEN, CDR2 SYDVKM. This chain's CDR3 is CASSLGTDPLHF. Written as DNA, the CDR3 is TGTGCCAGCAGTTTAGGGACAGATCCCCTCCACTTT.

Written as DNA, the CDR3 is TGCAGTGCTAGAGTGGGCTCCGAGCAGTTCTTC. Its translation is CSARVGSEQFF. The chain links TRBV20-1 to TRBJ2-1; D not resolved. Germline V CDR1 and CDR2: DFQATT, SNEGSKA (reference sequence). The CDR3 is made up of 11 amino acids. V was shortened by 1 base and J by 10 bases, with 8 bases between the two germline ends.

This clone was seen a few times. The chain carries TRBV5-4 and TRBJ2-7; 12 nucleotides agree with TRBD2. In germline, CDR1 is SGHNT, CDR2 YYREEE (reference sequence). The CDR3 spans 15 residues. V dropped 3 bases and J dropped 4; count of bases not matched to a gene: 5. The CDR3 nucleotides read TGTGCCAGCAGCTCACTAGCGGGAGGTCGGTACGAGCAGTACTTC. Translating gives CASSSLAGGRYEQYF. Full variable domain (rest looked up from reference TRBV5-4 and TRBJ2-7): ETGVTQSPTHLIKTRGQQVTLRCSSQSGHNTVSWYQQALGQGPQFIFQYYREEENGRGNFPPRFSGLQFPNYSSELNVNALELDDSALYLCASSSLAGGRYEQYFGPGTRLTVT.

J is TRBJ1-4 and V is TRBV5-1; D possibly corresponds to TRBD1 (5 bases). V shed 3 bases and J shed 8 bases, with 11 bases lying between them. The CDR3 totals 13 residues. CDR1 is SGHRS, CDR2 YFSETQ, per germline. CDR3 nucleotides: TGCGCCAGCAGCTGGGGGGATCGGGAAAAACTGTTTTTT. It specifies CASSWGDREKLFF. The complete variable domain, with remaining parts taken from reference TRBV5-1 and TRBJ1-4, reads KAGVTQTPRYLIKTRGQQVTLSCSPISGHRSVSWYQQTPGQGLQFLFEYFSETQRNKGNFPGRFSGRQFSNSRSEMNVSTLELGDSALYLCASSWGDREKLFFGSGTQLSVL.

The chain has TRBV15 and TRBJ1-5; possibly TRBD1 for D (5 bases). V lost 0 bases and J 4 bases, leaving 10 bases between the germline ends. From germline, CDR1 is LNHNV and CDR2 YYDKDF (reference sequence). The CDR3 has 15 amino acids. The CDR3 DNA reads TGTGCCACCAGCAGAGATCGGGGGAGGAATCAGCCCCAGCATTTT. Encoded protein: CATSRDRGRNQPQHF.

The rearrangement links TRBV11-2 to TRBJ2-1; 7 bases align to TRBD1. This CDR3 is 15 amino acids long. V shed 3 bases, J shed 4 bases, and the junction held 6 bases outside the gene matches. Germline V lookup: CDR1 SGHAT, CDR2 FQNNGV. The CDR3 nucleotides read TGTGCCAGCAGCTTTCAAAGGGGGCTTTACAATGAGCAGTTCTTC. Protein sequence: CASSFQRGLYNEQFF.

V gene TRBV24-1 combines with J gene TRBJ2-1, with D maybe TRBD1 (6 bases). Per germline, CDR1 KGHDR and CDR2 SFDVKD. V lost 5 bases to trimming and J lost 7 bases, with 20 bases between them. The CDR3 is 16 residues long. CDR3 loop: CATSAHLGGIGNEQFF. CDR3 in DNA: TGTGCCACCAGTGCCCACCTAGGGGGAATAGGGAATGAGCAGTTCTTC.

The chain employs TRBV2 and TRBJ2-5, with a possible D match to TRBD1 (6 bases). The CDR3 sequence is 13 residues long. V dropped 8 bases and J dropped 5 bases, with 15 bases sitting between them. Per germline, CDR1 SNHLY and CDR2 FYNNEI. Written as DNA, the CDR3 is TGTGCCAGCGGGGGCGGATTTGAGGAGACCCAGTACTTC. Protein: CASGGGFEETQYF.

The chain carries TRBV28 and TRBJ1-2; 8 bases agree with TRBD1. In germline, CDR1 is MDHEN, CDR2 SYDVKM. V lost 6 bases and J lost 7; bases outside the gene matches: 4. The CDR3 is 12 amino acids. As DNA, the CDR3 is TGTGCCAGCAGATCAGGGGGCGGTGGCTACACCTTC. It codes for CASRSGGGGYTF.

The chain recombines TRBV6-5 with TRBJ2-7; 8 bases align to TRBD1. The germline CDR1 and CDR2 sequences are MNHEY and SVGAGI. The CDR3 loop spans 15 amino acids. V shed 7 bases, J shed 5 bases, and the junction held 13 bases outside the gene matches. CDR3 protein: CASTPPGGRGHEQYF. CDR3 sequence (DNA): TGTGCCAGCACCCCTCCAGGCGGCAGGGGGCACGAGCAGTACTTC.

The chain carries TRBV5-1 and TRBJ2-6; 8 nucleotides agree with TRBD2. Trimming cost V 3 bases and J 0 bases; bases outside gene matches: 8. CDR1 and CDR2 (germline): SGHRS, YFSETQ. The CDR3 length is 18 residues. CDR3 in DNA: TGCGCCAGCAGCTGGGGCGGGGGGATTACCTCTGGGGCCAACGTCCTGACTTTC. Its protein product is CASSWGGGITSGANVLTF.